This passage covers 27 T cell receptor beta chains from one sample sequenced in a study of radiation and T cells in renal cell carcinoma. Time point specified: blood 2 weeks post-SBRT. Treatment specified: 15 Gy SBRT to primary tumor, nephrectomy 4 weeks later. The method was immunoSEQ multiplex PCR; TCRdb's version includes in-frame clones alone and lacks a portion of them. The profile covers about 130,000 clones, with approximately 90% appearing a single time and nearly 6% taken by the ten largest. The sequences come from blood, collected from a patient whose treatment included radiotherapy and nephrectomy. These receptors came from a woman aged 65 to 85 with renal cell carcinoma.

V usage is TRBV6-1 and J usage is TRBJ1-6, with D perhaps TRBD1 (6 bases). The V gene lost 7 bases and the J gene lost 8 bases, with 15 bases spanning the gap. Looked up from germline, CDR1 is MNHNS and CDR2 is SASEGT. This CDR3 spans 14 amino acids. The CDR3 sequence: CASIGGALDSPLHF. CDR3 coding DNA: TGTGCCAGCATTGGGGGCGCGTTGGATTCACCCCTCCACTTT.

J is TRBJ1-1 and V is TRBV5-4, with 7 bases that match TRBD1. This CDR3 contains 15 residues. V trimming: 4 bases; J trimming: 0 bases; junction bases outside the gene matches: 6. The V gene's germline CDR1 is SGHNT and CDR2 YYREEE (reference sequence). CDR3 amino acids: CASSPGGQMNTEAFF. The CDR3, as DNA: TGTGCCAGCAGCCCAGGGGGACAGATGAACACTGAAGCTTTCTTT.

The V call is TRBV19, the J call TRBJ1-5, with 8 bases identical to TRBD1. Per the germline V gene, CDR1 is LNHDA and CDR2 is SQIVND (reference sequence). V lost 6 bases and J lost 7; bases outside the gene matches: 11. CDR3 length: 15 amino acids. CDR3 sequence reads: CASRLPTGAGQPQHF. CDR3 coding DNA: TGTGCCAGTAGACTACCGACAGGGGCAGGGCAGCCCCAGCATTTT.

The gene calls are TRBV5-4 and TRBJ1-2; 10 nucleotides agree with TRBD1. CDR1 SGHNT and CDR2 YYREEE come from the germline V gene (reference sequence). After removal of 4 bases from V and 8 bases from J, the junction contained 2 bases not matched to a gene. The CDR3 contains 12 residues. This chain's CDR3 is CASSPTGGGYTF. CDR3 nucleotides: TGTGCCAGCAGCCCGACAGGGGGCGGCTACACCTTC.

This chain uses TRBV19 with TRBJ2-4; D uncertain. V was clipped by 3 bases and J by 6 bases, with 15 bases between them. This CDR3 comprises 15 residues. Germline V gene data show CDR1 as LNHDA and CDR2 as SQIVND (reference sequence). The DNA for the CDR3 is TGTGCCAGTAGTATCTCTCGGCACTCATTAAACATTCAGTACTTC. Translating it yields CASSISRHSLNIQYF.

This clone has only one observation. The chain employs TRBV4-2 and TRBJ1-1, with D hard to call. The germline gives CDR1 LGHNA, CDR2 YNFKEQ. V was shortened by 0 bases and J by 2 bases, with 7 bases between the two germline ends. CDR3 size: 14 residues. CDR3 sequence reads: CASSQDMGNTEAFF. The CDR3 coding sequence is TGTGCCAGCAGCCAAGATATGGGTAACACTGAAGCTTTCTTT.

The chain combines TRBV28 with TRBJ1-1, with D possibly being TRBD1 (6 bases). Trimming cost V 7 bases and J 1 base, with 13 bases left between them. CDR3 size: 14 residues. CDR1 and CDR2 from the germline V gene are MDHEN and SYDVKM. DNA of the CDR3: TGTGCCAGCAAGGGGGGTTTGGGGAACACTGAAGCTTTCTTT. This codes for CASKGGLGNTEAFF.

This chain connects TRBV28 to TRBJ1-5, with 10 bases aligning to TRBD1. The CDR3 has 15 residues. V lost 5 bases and J lost 6; bases outside the gene matches: 7. Per the germline V gene, CDR1 is MDHEN and CDR2 is SYDVKM. The CDR3 sequence: CASSPPTGGIQPQHF. The CDR3 nucleotides are TGTGCCAGCAGTCCCCCGACAGGGGGCATTCAGCCCCAGCATTTT.

The V call is TRBV7-9, the J call TRBJ1-5, with D unclear. The germline V gene has CDR1 SEHNR and CDR2 FQNEAQ (reference sequence). Trimming removed 1 base from V and 1 base from J, with 11 bases in between. The CDR3 is made up of 16 amino acids. CDR3 loop: CASSLELARSNQPQHF. CDR3 in DNA: TGTGCCAGCAGCTTAGAGCTCGCGCGGAGCAATCAGCCCCAGCATTTT.

The chain has TRBV18 and TRBJ1-1; no firm D call. Germline assignment: CDR1 KGHSH and CDR2 LQKENI. Trimming left V 1 base short and J 0 bases short, with 6 bases between. The CDR3 sequence is 14 residues long. The chain's CDR3 is CASSPLGMNTEAFF. DNA for the CDR3: TGTGCCAGCTCACCACTGGGGATGAACACTGAAGCTTTCTTT.

This clone is a singleton in its sample. The genes are TRBV28 and TRBJ2-3; 10 bases map to TRBD1. The germline CDR1 and CDR2 sequences are MDHEN and SYDVKM. The CDR3 sequence is 15 residues long. V lost 4 bases to trimming and J lost 4 bases; unmatched junction nucleotides: 5. The CDR3 sequence: CASSWPGQGSDTQYF. The CDR3 DNA is TGTGCCAGCAGTTGGCCGGGACAGGGGTCAGATACGCAGTATTTT.

The J gene is TRBJ2-4, the V gene TRBV6-1, with no clear D. Germline CDR1 and CDR2: MNHNS and SASEGT. The CDR3 is 12 residues long. V was shortened by 0 bases and J by 6 bases, with 3 bases between the two germline ends. This CDR3 reads CASSEAVNIQYF. CDR3 sequence (DNA): TGTGCCAGCAGTGAAGCTGTAAACATTCAGTACTTC.

V gene TRBV15 combines with J gene TRBJ1-2; no reliable D call. Germline assignment: CDR1 LNHNV and CDR2 YYDKDF (reference sequence). Trimming left V 0 bases short and J 5 bases short, with 4 bases between. The CDR3 has 12 residues. The CDR3 DNA sequence: TGTGCCACCAGCAGAGAATCATATGGCTACACCTTC. Translating gives CATSRESYGYTF. Full variable domain (remainder filled in from reference TRBV15 and TRBJ1-2): DAMVIQNPRYQVTQFGKPVTLSCSQTLNHNVMYWYQQKSSQAPKLLFHYYDKDFNNEADTPDNFQSRRPNTSFCFLDIRSPGLGDTAMYLCATSRESYGYTFGSGTRLTVV.

This chain connects TRBV7-9 to TRBJ1-3; no clear D. Trimming removed 2 bases from V and 4 bases from J, with 3 bases in between. From germline, CDR1 is SEHNR and CDR2 FQNEAQ (reference sequence). CDR3 length equals 12 residues. As DNA, the CDR3 is TGTGCCAGCAGCTTATCCGGAAACACCATATATTTT. Its translation: CASSLSGNTIYF.

Here the CDR3 DNA reads TGTGCCAGCAGCAGGGGACAGGCCCCAGAGACCCAGTACTTC. Translation: CASSRGQAPETQYF. The chain recombines TRBV5-4 with TRBJ2-5; 8 nucleotides agree with TRBD1. Unmatched junction bases numbered 6, after V lost 4 bases and J lost 4 bases. Germline CDR1 SGHNT, CDR2 YYREEE (reference sequence). There are 14 residues in the CDR3.

The rearrangement links TRBV11-2 to TRBJ2-7; D possibly corresponds to TRBD1 (6 bases). The CDR3 loop spans 14 amino acids. The V end lost 5 bases, the J end lost 1 base, and 12 bases lay between the germline ends. Germline V gene data show CDR1 as SGHAT and CDR2 as FQNNGV. The CDR3 sequence: CASSRTDSSYEQYF. CDR3 coding DNA: TGTGCCAGCAGCCGTACGGACAGTTCCTACGAGCAGTACTTC.

CDR3 sequence reads: CASEASLQETQYF. The CDR3, as DNA: TGTGCCAGCGAAGCTTCCTTACAAGAGACCCAGTACTTC. The gene calls are TRBV7-2 and TRBJ2-5; D gene ambiguous. The CDR3 loop spans 13 amino acids. The V gene lost 8 bases and the J gene lost 2 bases, with 12 bases spanning the gap. CDR1 is SGHTA, CDR2 FQGNSA, per germline.

The chain links TRBV7-8 to TRBJ1-6; 7 nucleotides agree with TRBD1. Germline V CDR1 and CDR2: SGHVS, FQNEAQ. With 4 bases clipped from V and 10 bases from J, the junction kept 10 bases outside the gene matches. This CDR3 comprises 15 residues. The CDR3 is CASSSSGTAASPLHF. The CDR3 DNA reads TGTGCCAGCAGCTCCTCCGGGACAGCAGCATCACCCCTCCACTTT.

The chain employs TRBV19 and TRBJ1-2; D is possibly TRBD1 (6 bases). The germline V and J ends were trimmed by 0 bases and 4 bases, with 12 bases remaining between them. Germline-derived CDR1 and CDR2 are LNHDA and SQIVND (reference sequence). This CDR3 contains 15 residues. CDR3 in DNA: TGTGCCAGTAGTATAGATGGGCAGGGGATCTATGGCTACACCTTC. Translated, it gives CASSIDGQGIYGYTF. Combining the CDR3 with reference TRBV19 and TRBJ1-2 gives the whole variable domain DGGITQSPKYLFRKEGQNVTLSCEQNLNHDAMYWYRQDPGQGLRLIYYSQIVNDFQKGDIAEGYSVSREKKESFPLTVTSAQKNPTAFYLCASSIDGQGIYGYTFGSGTRLTVV.

The rearrangement uses TRBV6-5 and TRBJ2-7; 7 nucleotides match TRBD1. Germline CDR1 reads MNHEY; CDR2 reads SVGAGI. The CDR3 has 14 amino acids. V lost 7 bases, J lost 3 bases, and 9 bases stayed unmatched. The CDR3 bases are TGTGCCAGCATTCCTCGGGACAGTCTCTACGAGCAGTACTTC. This codes for CASIPRDSLYEQYF.

The rearrangement links TRBV4-1 to TRBJ1-3; 7 nucleotides agree with TRBD1. Germline V gene sequence: CDR1 MGHRA, CDR2 YSYEKL. CDR3 size: 14 residues. V lost 4 bases, J lost 8 bases, and 8 bases stayed unmatched. The chain's CDR3 is CASSLTDREDTIYF. In nucleotides, the CDR3 is TGCGCCAGCAGCCTCACCGACAGGGAGGACACCATATATTTT.

The genes are TRBV7-9 and TRBJ1-2; D call uncertain. Germline V gives CDR1 SEHNR, CDR2 FQNEAQ (reference sequence). There are 15 residues in the CDR3. V lost 4 bases and J lost 4, with 16 bases in between. The CDR3 coding sequence is TGTGCCAGCAGCTCCGCTAACCGAGAGACCTATGGCTACACCTTC. Its protein product is CASSSANRETYGYTF. Together with reference TRBV7-9 and TRBJ1-2, the CDR3 gives the full variable domain: DTGVSQNPRHKITKRGQNVTFRCDPISEHNRLYWYRQTLGQGPEFLTYFQNEAQLEKSRLLSDRFSAERPKGSFSTLEIQRTEQGDSAMYLCASSSANRETYGYTFGSGTRLTVV.

This clone was seen just once. The chain joins TRBV6-6 to TRBJ1-1; TRBD1 aligns across 7 bases. In germline, CDR1 is MNHNY, CDR2 SVGAGI (reference sequence). V was clipped by 11 bases and J by 0 bases; unmatched bases: 6. The CDR3 sequence is 13 residues long. CDR3 DNA sequence: TGTGCCTGCTACAGGGGAATGAACACTGAAGCTTTCTTT. Its protein product is CACYRGMNTEAFF.

The genes are TRBV7-2 and TRBJ1-2, with 8 bases matching TRBD1. The CDR3 covers 15 residues. Germline CDR1 and CDR2: SGHTA and FQGNSA. Trimming removed 2 bases from V and 8 bases from J; junction bases left unmatched: 10. The CDR3 is CASSLRGQASQGYTF. The CDR3 bases are TGTGCCAGCAGCTTAAGGGGACAGGCCTCACAGGGCTACACCTTC.

The chain combines TRBV5-1 with TRBJ1-1; D remains unclear. The CDR3 spans 16 residues. Per the germline V gene, CDR1 is SGHRS and CDR2 is YFSETQ. V lost 1 base and J 2 bases, leaving 15 bases between the germline ends. In DNA, the CDR3 is TGCGCCAGCAGCTTGAGCGGCATAGGAACAAACACTGAAGCTTTCTTT. Translated: CASSLSGIGTNTEAFF.

The chain has TRBV5-4 and TRBJ1-2; tentatively, D is TRBD1 (5 bases). Germline V lookup: CDR1 SGHNT, CDR2 YYREEE (reference sequence). V gave up 4 bases and J gave up 4 bases, with 17 bases separating them. The CDR3 runs to 15 residues. As DNA, the CDR3 is TGTGCCAGCAGCGCTCCCCGGGGGGGTGGCTATGGCTACACCTTC. Protein: CASSAPRGGGYGYTF.

The chain uses TRBV6-6 and TRBJ2-1; TRBD1 aligns across 10 bases. The germline V gene has CDR1 MNHNY and CDR2 SVGAGI (reference sequence). Trimming took 5 bases from V and 4 from J; bases not matched to a gene: 2. The CDR3 sequence is 14 residues long. The chain's CDR3 is CASSGTGEYNEQFF. The CDR3 DNA is TGTGCCAGCAGTGGGACAGGGGAGTACAATGAGCAGTTCTTC.